What follows are 16 T cell receptor beta chains derived from one specimen sequenced in a study of shared clonotypes between healthy human individuals. Clones were sequenced by immunoSEQ multiplex PCR, and TCRdb holds only the in-frame ones, with some missing. The data contain 450,000 to 500,000 clones, 79% of them seen just once; the ten biggest clones take up more than 10%. Sequenced sample: PBMCs. Receptors were obtained from a woman between 40 and 55 years old in good health. Some clones in this sample may be carry-over from other donors' samples.

The genes are TRBV15 and TRBJ2-7; 10 nucleotides agree with TRBD1. This CDR3 spans 16 amino acids. The V and J ends lost 4 bases and 1 base, in that order; junction bases with no gene match: 7. CDR1 and CDR2 from the germline V gene are LNHNV and YYDKDF (reference sequence). The CDR3 nucleotides are TGTGCCACCAGCAACCCCGGGACAGGGGTTTCCTACGAGCAGTACTTC. Residues: CATSNPGTGVSYEQYF.

Notes on this clone: This sequence is one base from a far larger clone and is likely a read error. The same CDR3 is also encoded by other DNA sequences in this sample. The rearrangement joins TRBV11-2 to TRBJ2-2; D possibly corresponds to TRBD1 (6 bases). Between the trimmed V and J ends, which lost 3 bases and 1 base, there was a span of 9 bases. There are 15 residues in the CDR3. The germline V gene has CDR1 SGHAT and CDR2 FQNNGV. Here the CDR3 DNA reads TGTGCCAGCAGCTTGTTGACAGGGAACACCGGGGAGCTGTTTTTT. Its translation: CASSLLTGNTGELFF.

The chain links TRBV5-1 to TRBJ2-5; 10 positions match TRBD2. CDR3 length: 16 amino acids. The V gene end was trimmed by 1 base and the J gene end by 4 bases; junction bases not matched to a gene: 7. Germline V gene sequence: CDR1 SGHRS, CDR2 YFSETQ. The CDR3: CASSLFASGSGETQYF. The CDR3 nucleotides are TGCGCCAGCAGCTTGTTCGCTAGCGGGAGTGGAGAGACCCAGTACTTC. Together with reference TRBV5-1 and TRBJ2-5, the CDR3 gives the full variable domain: KAGVTQTPRYLIKTRGQQVTLSCSPISGHRSVSWYQQTPGQGLQFLFEYFSETQRNKGNFPGRFSGRQFSNSRSEMNVSTLELGDSALYLCASSLFASGSGETQYFGPGTRLLVL.

This rearrangement joins TRBV4-3 to TRBJ2-1; the D is unclear. The CDR3 contains 14 residues. Germline CDR1 and CDR2: LGHNA and YSLEER. Trimming stripped 0 bases from V and 6 bases from J, with 9 bases between. CDR3 sequence: CASSQDRRSNEQFF. The CDR3 DNA is TGCGCCAGCAGCCAAGATAGACGGTCCAATGAGCAGTTCTTC.

This chain links TRBV5-1 with TRBJ1-1, with a possible D match to TRBD1 (5 bases). Trimming removed 0 bases from V and 4 bases from J, with 13 bases in between. CDR1 is SGHRS, CDR2 YFSETQ, per germline. The CDR3 sequence is 15 residues long. CDR3 sequence: CASSLGDRWSTEAFF. The CDR3, as DNA: TGCGCCAGCAGCTTGGGGGACCGTTGGAGCACTGAAGCTTTCTTT.

Of note for this clone: The likely explanation is a read error, given a far larger clone one base away. V is TRBV5-1 and J is TRBJ1-2; possibly TRBD1 for D (6 bases). The CDR3 contains 13 residues. The V gene lost 10 bases and the J gene lost 1 base, with 14 bases spanning the gap. CDR1 and CDR2 from the germline V gene are SGHRS and YFSETQ. This CDR3 is CAGGAGDNYGYTF. The DNA for the CDR3 is TGCGCCGGCGGGGCAGGGGATAACTATGGCTACACCTTC.

On this clone: Additional DNA sequences in this sample encode the identical CDR3. This chain joins TRBV15 and TRBJ2-5; D not certain. Trimming removed 1 base at V and 2 bases at J, with 8 bases between. The germline V gene has CDR1 LNHNV and CDR2 YYDKDF (reference sequence). The CDR3 sequence is 14 residues long. The CDR3 spells CATSRGRSQETQYF. CDR3 nucleotide sequence: TGTGCCACCAGCAGAGGTCGTAGTCAAGAGACCCAGTACTTC.

The CDR3 loop is CASSEGWGAEQYF. The CDR3 nucleotides are TGTGCCAGCAGTGAAGGGTGGGGGGCCGAGCAGTACTTC. The V gene is TRBV2, the J gene TRBJ2-7; D tentatively reads TRBD1 or TRBD2 (6 bases each). Germline V gene lookup returns CDR1 SNHLY and CDR2 FYNNEI. The germline V and J ends were trimmed by 1 base and 6 bases, with 10 bases remaining between them. The CDR3 is 13 residues long. Full variable domain (missing parts from reference TRBV2 and TRBJ2-7): EPEVTQTPSHQVTQMGQEVILRCVPISNHLYFYWYRQILGQKVEFLVSFYNNEISEKSEIFDDQFSVERPDGSNFTLKIRSTKLEDSAMYFCASSEGWGAEQYFGPGTRLTVT.

CDR3 sequence reads: CASRNRGEQYF. The DNA of the CDR3 is TGTGCCAGCAGGAACAGGGGCGAGCAGTACTTC. The chain has TRBV6-5 and TRBJ2-7; TRBD1 matches 7 bases. The CDR3 contains 11 residues. Germline CDR1 is MNHEY and CDR2 is SVGAGI. J was trimmed by 6 bases and V by 6 bases; bases with no gene match: 2.

As to this clone: This may be a read error: a much more frequent sequence differs by one nucleotide. This chain links TRBV6-1 with TRBJ2-2, with 8 bases that match TRBD1. Germline V gene sequence: CDR1 MNHNS, CDR2 SASEGT. V lost 4 bases to trimming and J lost 1 base; unmatched junction nucleotides: 2. The CDR3 is 15 residues long. The CDR3 sequence is CASSAGTGNTGELFF. The CDR3 DNA reads TGTGCCAGCAGTGCCGGGACAGGGAACACCGGGGAGCTGTTTTTT.

This clone has only a few counts. V usage is TRBV7-2 and J usage is TRBJ1-2; 7 bases agree with TRBD1. CDR1 and CDR2 from the germline V gene are SGHTA and FQGNSA. CDR3 size: 15 residues. V dropped 3 bases and J dropped 4; count of bases not matched to a gene: 8. The CDR3 region is CASSLGQLLSYGYTF. DNA of the CDR3: TGTGCCAGCAGCTTGGGACAGCTTCTTTCCTATGGCTACACCTTC.

This clone was observed a few times. V and J are TRBV7-2 and TRBJ2-1; D is perhaps TRBD2 (6 bases). The CDR3 has 15 residues. Germline CDR1 reads SGHTA; CDR2 reads FQGNSA. The ends were cut back, 8 bases at V and 3 bases at J, with 17 bases in the middle. CDR3 bases: TGTGCCAGCTCTTTTCTCCGGGACTTCTACAATGAGCAGTTCTTC. It translates to CASSFLRDFYNEQFF.

Turning to this clone: A read error may account for a junction end that differs from germline. The same CDR3 also results from other DNA sequences found in this sample. V is TRBV7-8 and J is TRBJ2-2, with D possibly being TRBD2 (5 bases). This CDR3 comprises 14 residues. Germline V lookup: CDR1 SGHVS, CDR2 FQNEAQ. The CDR3 DNA reads as TGTGCCAGCAGCTTAGAGCAGACGATCGGGGAGCTGTTTTTC. It translates to CASSLEQTIGELFF.

The rearrangement uses TRBV19 and TRBJ2-7, with TRBD1 matching over 9 bases. V dropped 6 bases and J dropped 5; count of bases not matched to a gene: 8. Germline V lookup: CDR1 LNHDA, CDR2 SQIVND (reference sequence). This CDR3 spans 14 amino acids. This CDR3 reads CASSRDRDGHEQYF. CDR3 sequence (DNA): TGTGCCAGTAGCCGGGACAGGGATGGACACGAGCAGTACTTC.

This clone occurred once. This sequence joins TRBV18 and TRBJ2-1, with D possibly being TRBD1 (6 bases). The ends were cut back, 7 bases at V and 5 bases at J, with 15 bases in the middle. This CDR3 contains 14 residues. The germline CDR1 and CDR2 sequences are KGHSH and LQKENI. CDR3 loop: CASFGTGSDNEQFF. The CDR3 DNA follows: TGTGCCAGCTTCGGCACAGGGTCGGACAATGAGCAGTTCTTC.

The gene calls are TRBV18 and TRBJ2-7, with D perhaps TRBD2 (6 bases). In germline, CDR1 is KGHSH, CDR2 LQKENI. Between the trimmed V and J ends, which lost 3 bases and 0 bases, there was a span of 12 bases. The CDR3 totals 15 residues. Here the CDR3 DNA reads TGTGCCAGCTCACCGCCCGGGACTCTCTCCTACGAGCAGTACTTC. The encoded protein is CASSPPGTLSYEQYF.